One sample yielded the 16 T cell receptor beta chains listed below, sequenced in a study of identical twins. Each CDR3 protein gets one entry after TCRdb re-called the 5' RACE reads with MiXCR. The sample shows under 350,000 distinct CDR3 sequences, roughly 8.6% of them seen only once. The same specimen was also included in a second study, on yellow fever vaccine responses in identical twins.

The sequenced material came from CD8+ T cells sorted from blood. The origin of the receptors is a woman aged 18 to 35 in good health.

This clonotype has a count of ten or more. V usage is TRBV5-1 and J usage is TRBJ2-5, with 9 bases fitting TRBD2. V dropped 0 bases and J dropped 2; count of bases not matched to a gene: 5. Germline V gene data show CDR1 as SGHRS and CDR2 as YFSETQ. This CDR3 has 16 amino acids. CDR3 sequence: CASSLGIAGEQETQYF. The CDR3 nucleotides are TGCGCCAGCAGCTTGGGAATAGCGGGGGAACAAGAGACCCAGTACTTC.

This clonotype was seen a handful of times. The rearrangement links TRBV7-9 to TRBJ2-3, with D perhaps matching TRBD1 or TRBD2 (5 bases each). In germline, CDR1 is SEHNR, CDR2 FQNEAQ (reference sequence). CDR3 length: 12 amino acids. With 7 bases removed from V and 5 bases from J, the gap between germline ends came to 10 bases. CDR3 residues: CASKSGRDTQYF. CDR3 nucleotides: TGTGCCAGCAAGTCAGGGAGAGATACGCAGTATTTT.

The genes are TRBV11-2 and TRBJ2-5; weak D call: TRBD2 (6 bases). V was pared by 2 bases and J by 3 bases, with 16 bases between. The germline V gene encodes CDR1 SGHAT and CDR2 FQNNGV. The CDR3 is 16 amino acids. The DNA for the CDR3 is TGTGCCAGCAGCTTACTCCCTCTTCGGACTAAAGAGACCCAGTACTTC. Its protein product is CASSLLPLRTKETQYF.

A few counts support this clonotype. This chain uses TRBV29-1 with TRBJ2-1; no definite D call. V shed 7 bases and J shed 5 bases, with 12 bases lying between them. This CDR3 contains 12 residues. Germline-derived CDR1 and CDR2 are SQVTM and ANQGSEA. The CDR3 here is CSATPGNNEQFF. For the CDR3, the DNA is TGCAGCGCCACGCCAGGTAACAATGAGCAGTTCTTC.

This sequence joins TRBV29-1 and TRBJ1-2; D is undetermined. From germline, CDR1 is SQVTM and CDR2 ANQGSEA. This CDR3 spans 11 amino acids. The V end was cut by 0 bases, the J end by 6 bases, with 5 bases between. The CDR3, as DNA: TGCAGCGTTGAAGAATCCGATGGCTACACCTTC. Protein sequence: CSVEESDGYTF.

This clonotype appeared many times. The chain combines TRBV19 with TRBJ1-5; no reliable D call. Trimming stripped 2 bases from V and 0 bases from J, with 11 bases between. The CDR3 spans 16 residues. Germline V gene lookup returns CDR1 LNHDA and CDR2 SQIVND (reference sequence). DNA for the CDR3: TGTGCCAGTAGTATAAAGGAAGGAAATAGCAATCAGCCCCAGCATTTT. It is translated as CASSIKEGNSNQPQHF.

This clonotype has at least ten counts. The chain combines TRBV15 with TRBJ2-1; D is possibly TRBD2 (6 bases). The CDR3 has 14 amino acids. Germline V CDR1 and CDR2: LNHNV, YYDKDF (reference sequence). The V end lost 1 base, the J end lost 7 bases, and 11 bases lay between the germline ends. Here the CDR3 DNA reads TGTGCCACCAGCAGAGCCGACGCGGGGAATGAGCAGTTCTTC. Its protein product is CATSRADAGNEQFF.

V is TRBV7-9 and J is TRBJ2-7; no clear D. The CDR3 loop spans 14 amino acids. From germline, CDR1 is SEHNR and CDR2 FQNEAQ (reference sequence). V lost 4 bases, J lost 2 bases, and 12 bases lay in between. CDR3: CASSSHRVPYEQYF. The CDR3 region has the DNA TGTGCCAGCAGCTCCCACCGGGTCCCCTACGAGCAGTACTTC.

This clonotype has a handful of counts. The V gene is TRBV11-2, the J gene TRBJ2-1; 8 bases match TRBD2. Per germline, CDR1 SGHAT and CDR2 FQNNGV. This CDR3 has 17 amino acids. V trimming: 5 bases; J trimming: 1 base; junction bases outside the gene matches: 10. DNA of the CDR3: TGTGCCAGCAGCCTTCAAGGACTAGCCTCATCCTACAATGAGCAGTTCTTC. The encoded protein is CASSLQGLASSYNEQFF.

This rearrangement joins TRBV29-1 to TRBJ2-3; D gene ambiguous. Germline CDR1 SQVTM, CDR2 ANQGSEA. The CDR3 is made up of 16 amino acids. Trimming cost V 2 bases and J 2 bases, with 17 bases left between them. The CDR3 nucleotides are TGCAGCGTTGAAAGGAAACCCAACGACGACACAGATACGCAGTATTTT. Protein product: CSVERKPNDDTDTQYF.

This chain links TRBV6-2 or TRBV6-3 with TRBJ2-1; D is possibly TRBD2 (5 bases). V dropped 2 bases and J dropped 2 bases, with 16 bases sitting between them. CDR1 is MNHEY, CDR2 SVGEGT, per germline. The length of the CDR3 is 17 residues. DNA for the CDR3: TGTGCCAGCAGTTACGAGCTCTCCGGGGTAACCTACAATGAGCAGTTCTTC. As protein: CASSYELSGVTYNEQFF.

This clonotype was counted ten times or more. The V and J genes are TRBV29-1 and TRBJ1-2; TRBD1 aligns across 11 bases. The V gene's germline CDR1 is SQVTM and CDR2 ANQGSEA. The CDR3 runs 15 residues. V shed 6 bases and J 6 bases; nucleotides not matched to a gene: 12. This CDR3 reads CSVLEGDRGFNGYTF. CDR3 DNA sequence: TGCAGCGTCCTCGAAGGGGACAGGGGGTTCAATGGCTACACCTTC. The variable domain in full, with the rest retrieved from reference TRBV29-1 and TRBJ1-2, is SAVISQKPSRDICQRGTSLTIQCQVDSQVTMMFWYRQQPGQSLTLIATANQGSEATYESGFVIDKFPISRPNLTFSTLTVSNMSPEDSSIYLCSVLEGDRGFNGYTFGSGTRLTVV.

This clonotype occurred many times. This rearrangement joins TRBV14 to TRBJ1-4; D not certain. CDR1 and CDR2 (germline): SGHDN, FVKESK. The CDR3 extends over 15 amino acids. The ends were cut back, 0 bases at V and 2 bases at J, with 7 bases in the middle. The CDR3 sequence: CASSQEASTNEKLFF. CDR3 in DNA: TGTGCCAGCAGCCAAGAGGCCAGTACTAATGAAAAACTGTTTTTT. The full variable domain, in which reference TRBV14 and TRBJ1-4 provide the parts outside the CDR3, is EAGVTQFPSHSVIEKGQTVTLRCDPISGHDNLYWYRRVMGKEIKFLLHFVKESKQDESGMPNNRFLAERTGGTYSTLKVQPAELEDSGVYFCASSQEASTNEKLFFGSGTQLSVL.

The table lists this clonotype with many counts. The rearrangement uses TRBV12-3 or TRBV12-4 and TRBJ2-1, with D possibly TRBD2 on 5 matching bases. This CDR3 has 14 residues. V lost 1 base to trimming and J lost 9 bases, with 13 bases between them. The CDR3 here is CASSLGFRETEQFF. CDR3 nucleotides: TGTGCCAGCAGTTTAGGTTTTAGGGAGACTGAGCAGTTCTTC.

The V and J genes are TRBV10-3 and TRBJ2-7, with TRBD2 identical over 8 bases. This CDR3 has 14 residues. Trimming removed 10 bases from V and 0 bases from J; junction bases left unmatched: 8. The V gene's germline CDR1 is ENHRY and CDR2 SYGVKD. CDR3 sequence reads: CATVPAGVSYEQYF. CDR3 nucleotide sequence: TGTGCCACCGTCCCAGCGGGAGTCTCCTACGAGCAGTACTTC.

This clonotype was seen ten or more times. The chain employs TRBV9 and TRBJ1-2, with unresolved D. The CDR3 is 13 residues long. Deletions cut 2 bases from V and 6 bases from J, with 11 bases between. The V gene's germline CDR1 is SGDLS and CDR2 YYNGEE. CDR3 nucleotide sequence: TGTGCCAGCAGCGTCGTTCCAGATAATGGCTACACCTTC. As protein: CASSVVPDNGYTF.